This T cell receptor beta chain was observed in a study of cytomegalovirus exposure and HLA in healthy donors. Study-level points and caveats: Within an earlier analysis, most TCR beta V segments proved productive either about 90% or about 30% of the time.

V trimming: 5 bases; J trimming: 3 bases; junction bases outside the gene matches: 12. Germline assignment: CDR1 GTSNPN and CDR2 SVGIG (reference sequence). The length of the CDR3 is 16 residues. The PCR employed 60 Vbeta primers together with 13 Jbeta primers. Sequenced by immunoSEQ multiplex PCR; TCRdb stores in-frame clones only, minus some. In the table there are roughly 140,000 clones, roughly 80% of which are singletons. This clone was observed a single time. Its antigen remains unidentified. The chain combines TRBV30 with TRBJ1-2, with TRBD1 matching over 10 bases. The TCR sequence derives from a woman aged 40-49 years in good health and CMV-seronegative. What was sequenced was PBMCs. The chain's CDR3 is CAWDLPGQGSDYGYTF. The CDR3 nucleotides are TGTGCCTGGGACCTTCCGGGACAGGGGAGCGACTATGGCTACACCTTC.